Listed here are 5 T cell receptor beta chains from one sample, sequenced in a study of Ad26.COV2.S vaccination and SARS-CoV-2 variants. TCRdb's table, derived via immunoSEQ multiplex PCR, lists solely in-frame clones and lacks some. The sample shows approximately 480,000 clones, approximately 88% of them seen only once. The treatment denotes: 15 to 20 received Ad26.COV2.S at low or high dose, single or two shots; 5 received placebo; per-sample allocation not given. It was on day 63 after the first vaccine or placebo injection that samples were taken. This specimen consisted of peripheral blood, obtained in a trial of Ad26.COV2.S vaccine versus placebo. These receptors were collected from a person between 18 and 59 years old who received the Ad26.COV2.S COVID-19 vaccine or a placebo.

The chain carries TRBV19 and TRBJ2-1, with 10 bases that match TRBD1. After removal of 7 bases from V and 4 bases from J, the junction contained 7 bases not matched to a gene. CDR1 LNHDA and CDR2 SQIVND come from the germline V gene (reference sequence). CDR3 size: 15 residues. The DNA for the CDR3 is TGTGCCAGTACCCCGACAGGGGGCTTGTACAATGAGCAGTTCTTC. It codes for CASTPTGGLYNEQFF.

The chain employs TRBV6-2 or TRBV6-3 and TRBJ2-5; 16 positions match TRBD2. The germline V gene has CDR1 MNHEY and CDR2 SVGEGT. Trimming cost V 5 bases and J 5 bases; bases outside gene matches: 14. This CDR3 is 19 amino acids long. CDR3 coding DNA: TGTGCCAGCAGTAGTTCTGCCGCGGGACTAGCGGGAGGGCCGGAGACCCAGTACTTC. The encoded protein is CASSSSAAGLAGGPETQYF.

The rearrangement links TRBV30 to TRBJ2-5; D is uncertain. Trimming shortened V by 3 bases and J by 5 bases, and 16 bases separated the two germline ends. CDR1 GTSNPN and CDR2 SVGIG come from the germline V gene (reference sequence). The CDR3 contains 14 residues. CDR3 sequence reads: CAWSKGPGRETQYF. The CDR3 coding sequence is TGTGCCTGGAGCAAGGGTCCGGGTAGGGAGACCCAGTACTTC.

V is TRBV11-2 and J is TRBJ2-3, with D tentatively TRBD2 (5 bases). Germline loops: CDR1 SGHAT, CDR2 FQNNGV. V was clipped by 3 bases and J by 4 bases, with 8 bases between them. The CDR3 totals 13 residues. The DNA for the CDR3 is TGTGCCAGCAGCTTCCTAGCAGCAGATACGCAGTATTTT. This sequence encodes CASSFLAADTQYF.

The chain employs TRBV7-2 and TRBJ2-5; D possibly uses TRBD1 or TRBD2 (5 bases each). The germline CDR1 and CDR2 sequences are SGHTA and FQGNSA. The V end was cut by 4 bases, the J end by 5 bases, with 11 bases between. This CDR3 is built from 13 residues. The CDR3 nucleotides read TGTGCCAGCAGCTCCGGGGCTCGCGAGACCCAGTACTTC. Translation gives CASSSGARETQYF.